This passage covers 27 T cell receptor beta chains from one sample sequenced in a study of Ad26.COV2.S vaccination and SARS-CoV-2 variants. The method was immunoSEQ multiplex PCR; TCRdb's version includes in-frame clones alone and lacks a portion of them. The table records 350,000 to 400,000 clones, about 91% of them present only once. The treatment was: 19 received Ad26.COV2.S at low or high dose, single or two shots; about 5 received placebo; per-sample allocation not given. All samples were drawn on day 63, counting from the first vaccine or placebo injection. The sequences come from peripheral blood, collected in a trial of Ad26.COV2.S vaccine versus placebo. Source of these receptors: a person aged 18-65 years who received the Ad26.COV2.S COVID-19 vaccine or a placebo.

The chain employs TRBV30 and TRBJ1-5; D may be TRBD1 (5 bases). The CDR3 totals 13 residues. V lost 1 base to trimming and J lost 2 bases, with 6 bases between them. Germline V gives CDR1 GTSNPN, CDR2 SVGIG (reference sequence). In DNA, the CDR3 is TGTGCCTGGAGTGAACAGGGCAATCAGCCCCAGCATTTT. Translated, it gives CAWSEQGNQPQHF. The variable domain in full, completed from reference TRBV30 and TRBJ1-5, reads SQTIHQWPATLVQPVGSPLSLECTVEGTSNPNLYWYRQAAGRGLQLLFYSVGIGQISSEVPQNLSASRPQDRQFILSSKKLLLSDSGFYLCAWSEQGNQPQHFGDGTRLSIL.

This chain joins TRBV28 and TRBJ1-1; D not certain. V lost 4 bases, J lost 1 base, and 4 bases lay in between. The CDR3 totals 12 residues. Germline V gives CDR1 MDHEN, CDR2 SYDVKM. This CDR3 is CASSSSNTEAFF. CDR3 DNA sequence: TGTGCCAGCAGTTCATCGAACACTGAAGCTTTCTTT.

The chain is built from TRBV7-6 and TRBJ2-2; either TRBD1 or TRBD2 may fit D (5 bases each). CDR1 is SGHVS and CDR2 is FNYEAQ in the germline V gene. The CDR3 consists of 15 residues. Trimming removed 5 bases from V and 1 base from J, with 11 bases in between. The CDR3 DNA is TGTGCCAGCAGCGAACGGGACCAGAACACCGGGGAGCTGTTTTTT. Its translation is CASSERDQNTGELFF. The variable domain in full, completed from reference TRBV7-6 and TRBJ2-2, reads GAGVSQSPRYKVTKRGQDVALRCDPISGHVSLYWYRQALGQGPEFLTYFNYEAQQDKSGLPNDRFSAERPEGSISTLTIQRTEQRDSAMYRCASSERDQNTGELFFGEGSRLTVL.

This rearrangement joins TRBV11-1 to TRBJ2-7; D is perhaps TRBD1 or TRBD2 (6 bases each). The CDR3 sequence is 16 residues long. V was clipped by 5 bases and J by 6 bases, with 23 bases between them. Germline lookup yields CDR1 SGHAT and CDR2 FQDESV (reference sequence). CDR3 nucleotide sequence: TGTGCCAGCAGCCCCCTCGCGTGGGGGGCCATTGGCGAGCAGTACTTC. It translates to CASSPLAWGAIGEQYF.

J is TRBJ2-7 and V is TRBV6-4, with 9 bases fitting TRBD2. After removal of 7 bases from V and 0 bases from J, the junction contained 4 bases not matched to a gene. CDR1 is MRHNA, CDR2 SNTAGT, per germline. This CDR3 has 14 residues. The CDR3 here is CASKASGISYEQYF. DNA for the CDR3: TGTGCCAGCAAGGCTAGCGGGATCTCCTACGAGCAGTACTTC.

The V gene is TRBV5-1, the J gene TRBJ2-7; D remains unclear. The germline V gene has CDR1 SGHRS and CDR2 YFSETQ. This CDR3 spans 11 amino acids. The V end was cut by 4 bases, the J end by 3 bases, with 5 bases between. CDR3 nucleotide sequence: TGCGCCAGCAGCGAAAACTACGAGCAGTACTTC. This gives the protein CASSENYEQYF.

The rearrangement uses TRBV7-3 and TRBJ2-7; D unclear. Trimming stripped 5 bases from V and 0 bases from J, with 11 bases between. The germline gives CDR1 SGHTA, CDR2 FQGTGA. CDR3 length: 14 amino acids. This chain's CDR3 is CASSPGTLSYEQYF. In DNA form, the CDR3 reads TGTGCCAGCAGCCCAGGTACACTCTCCTACGAGCAGTACTTC.

CDR3 in DNA: TGTGCCAGCAGAAACGACCTAAACACTGAAGCTTTCTTT. The encoded protein is CASRNDLNTEAFF. This rearrangement joins TRBV28 to TRBJ1-1; D gene unclear. This CDR3 is 13 amino acids long. Trimming removed 6 bases from V and 2 bases from J, with 10 bases in between. Looked up from germline, CDR1 is MDHEN and CDR2 is SYDVKM.

The chain employs TRBV18 and TRBJ1-5; D perhaps matches TRBD1 (6 bases). Trimming took off 3 bases at V and 2 bases at J, with 11 bases between the two ends. The CDR3 runs to 15 residues. The germline V gene encodes CDR1 KGHSH and CDR2 LQKENI. CDR3 residues: CASSPGGARNQPQHF. CDR3 nucleotide sequence: TGTGCCAGCTCACCCGGGGGGGCCCGCAATCAGCCCCAGCATTTT.

On this clone: Other DNA sequences of this sample code for an identical CDR3. The V gene is TRBV12-3 or TRBV12-4, the J gene TRBJ2-3, with 7 bases that match TRBD2. This CDR3 is 12 amino acids long. With V trimmed by 3 bases and J by 6 bases, 0 bases remained unmatched. This chain's CDR3 is CASSLGGDTQYF. The CDR3 DNA reads as TGTGCCAGCAGTTTGGGGGGGGATACGCAGTATTTT.

The chain links TRBV9 to TRBJ2-1; D gene ambiguous. The V end was cut by 0 bases, the J end by 9 bases, with 10 bases between. The germline CDR1 and CDR2 sequences are SGDLS and YYNGEE. This CDR3 has 13 amino acids. In nucleotides, the CDR3 is TGTGCCAGCAGCGTAGAAGTACTCGGTGAGCAGTTCTTC. Translation: CASSVEVLGEQFF.

The V gene is TRBV23-1, the J gene TRBJ2-1, with D uncertain. TRBV23-1 is assigned to the ORF class and has an uncertain function. This CDR3 contains 12 residues. Trimming removed 2 bases at V and 7 bases at J, with 6 bases between. CDR3 region: CASSQVYNEQFF. Here the CDR3 DNA reads TGCGCCAGCAGTCAAGTATATAATGAGCAGTTCTTC.

The rearrangement links TRBV19 to TRBJ2-5, with D uncertain. The germline V and J ends were trimmed by 0 bases and 4 bases, with 12 bases remaining between them. The CDR3 is made up of 15 amino acids. CDR1 and CDR2 from the germline V gene are LNHDA and SQIVND (reference sequence). Here the CDR3 DNA reads TGTGCCAGTAGTATAGATTCCCGGTCAGGAGAGACCCAGTACTTC. Residues: CASSIDSRSGETQYF.

V usage is TRBV12-3 or TRBV12-4 and J usage is TRBJ2-5; no clear D. The CDR3 loop spans 13 amino acids. Trimming cost V 6 bases and J 4 bases, with 12 bases left between them. The CDR3 loop is CASSGVWPETQYF. In DNA form, the CDR3 reads TGTGCCAGCAGCGGTGTGTGGCCAGAGACCCAGTACTTC.

V is TRBV11-1 and J is TRBJ2-1, with D unclear. This CDR3 has 13 residues. Germline V CDR1 and CDR2: SGHAT, FQDESV (reference sequence). V lost 8 bases, J lost 8 bases, and 16 bases lay in between. The CDR3 spells CASRSLGPDEQFF. In nucleotides, the CDR3 is TGTGCCAGCCGTTCCCTTGGGCCCGATGAGCAGTTCTTC.

This chain links TRBV14 with TRBJ2-7; 9 bases are shared with TRBD1. Germline lookup yields CDR1 SGHDN and CDR2 FVKESK. This CDR3 spans 13 amino acids. J lost 4 bases, V lost 6 bases, and 4 bases had no gene match. The CDR3 DNA is TGTGCCAGCAGTCCACAGGGGGCATACGAGCAGTACTTC. It yields the protein CASSPQGAYEQYF.

The V gene is TRBV10-3, the J gene TRBJ2-1, with 10 bases aligning to TRBD2. The germline V gene encodes CDR1 ENHRY and CDR2 SYGVKD. V lost 2 bases, J lost 9 bases, and 4 bases stayed unmatched. This CDR3 has 14 residues. This chain's CDR3 is CAISEGTSAGEQFF. CDR3 DNA: TGTGCCATCAGTGAGGGGACTAGCGCGGGTGAGCAGTTCTTC.

The chain is built from TRBV6-5 and TRBJ2-7; D perhaps matches TRBD2 (5 bases). The CDR3 loop spans 13 amino acids. Deletions cut 0 bases from V and 5 bases from J, with 8 bases between. Germline V gene data show CDR1 as MNHEY and CDR2 as SVGAGI. This CDR3 is CASSYSRVNEQYF. CDR3 DNA sequence: TGTGCCAGCAGTTACTCGAGGGTGAACGAGCAGTACTTC.

The chain combines TRBV30 with TRBJ1-2, with D perhaps matching TRBD1 (6 bases). The germline V and J ends were trimmed by 4 bases and 4 bases, with 13 bases remaining between them. The CDR3 length is 13 residues. Germline loops: CDR1 GTSNPN, CDR2 SVGIG (reference sequence). The CDR3 loop reads CAWTPGGPYGYTF. DNA for the CDR3: TGTGCCTGGACGCCTGGGGGCCCCTATGGCTACACCTTC.

This chain links TRBV9 with TRBJ1-3; D is perhaps TRBD1 (5 bases). V lost 3 bases and J lost 0, with 19 bases in between. CDR1 is SGDLS, CDR2 YYNGEE, per germline. This CDR3 is built from 18 residues. DNA for the CDR3: TGTGCCAGCAGCGCCGAATGGGGCAGGCAGACCTCTGGAAACACCATATATTTT. Its translation: CASSAEWGRQTSGNTIYF.

This clone occurred a few times. The chain is built from TRBV3-1 (or the pseudogene TRBV3-2) and TRBJ2-1; D perhaps matches TRBD2 (5 bases). The CDR3 has 14 amino acids. The germline gives CDR1 LGHDT, CDR2 YNNKEL (reference sequence). The ends were cut back, 3 bases at V and 4 bases at J, with 10 bases in the middle. The CDR3 nucleotides read TGTGCCAGCAGCCAGGTGGGCGGGTACAATGAGCAGTTCTTC. It yields the protein CASSQVGGYNEQFF.

The V and J genes are TRBV28 and TRBJ2-2; 10 bases match TRBD1. This CDR3 has 15 residues. V lost 3 bases, J lost 5 bases, and 3 bases stayed unmatched. Germline V CDR1 and CDR2: MDHEN, SYDVKM. This CDR3 reads CASSFGTGATGELFF. The CDR3 nucleotides read TGTGCCAGCAGTTTTGGGACAGGGGCGACCGGGGAGCTGTTTTTT.

The chain couples TRBV11-1 to TRBJ1-2; the D gene is possibly TRBD1 (6 bases). Germline values: CDR1 SGHAT, CDR2 FQDESV (reference sequence). This CDR3 contains 16 residues. V was pared by 4 bases and J by 6 bases, with 21 bases between. The CDR3 DNA follows: TGTGCCAGCAGCTCACAGGGTCTGCAGGGGCCGGATGGCTACACCTTC. Translation gives CASSSQGLQGPDGYTF. Together with reference TRBV11-1 and TRBJ1-2, the CDR3 gives the full variable domain: EAEVAQSPRYKITEKSQAVAFWCDPISGHATLYWYRQILGQGPELLVQFQDESVVDDSQLPKDRFSAERLKGVDSTLKIQPAELGDSAMYLCASSSQGLQGPDGYTFGSGTRLTVV.

V gene TRBV4-2 combines with J gene TRBJ1-1; D gene unclear. From germline, CDR1 is LGHNA and CDR2 YNFKEQ. The CDR3 sequence is 14 residues long. Trimming left V 4 bases short and J 6 bases short, with 15 bases between. As DNA, the CDR3 is TGTGCCAGCAGCCCCTACGGGTACGACGCTGAAGCTTTCTTT. Its protein is CASSPYGYDAEAFF.

This rearrangement joins TRBV15 to TRBJ2-7, with 7 bases that match TRBD1. V gave up 6 bases and J gave up 0 bases; unmatched junction bases: 5. Germline CDR1 is LNHNV and CDR2 is YYDKDF (reference sequence). The CDR3 length is 14 residues. CDR3 sequence (DNA): TGTGCCACCAGGGGGACAGTTCGCTCCTACGAGCAGTACTTC. Amino acids: CATRGTVRSYEQYF.

The gene calls are TRBV6-5 and TRBJ1-1; D is perhaps TRBD1 (5 bases). The CDR3 has 15 amino acids. The V end was cut by 0 bases, the J end by 1 base, with 9 bases between. CDR1 and CDR2 from the germline V gene are MNHEY and SVGAGI. CDR3 region: CASSYSRVRNTEAFF. In DNA form, the CDR3 reads TGTGCCAGCAGTTACTCCAGGGTGAGGAACACTGAAGCTTTCTTT.

CDR3 sequence reads: CASRDRVRETQYF. CDR3 coding DNA: TGTGCCAGTAGGGACAGGGTTAGGGAGACCCAGTACTTC. The chain recombines TRBV19 with TRBJ2-5; 8 bases map to TRBD1. With V trimmed by 6 bases and J by 5 bases, 5 bases remained unmatched. This CDR3 spans 13 amino acids. Germline V lookup: CDR1 LNHDA, CDR2 SQIVND (reference sequence).